The source of this T cell receptor beta chain is a study of T cell responses to AZD1222 COVID-19 vaccine. Study context: Recipients boosted at about 4 weeks or about 12 weeks are pooled. Overall study results and limits: Breadth and depth of Spike-specific TCRs rose after two AZD1222 doses. Reports say nearly half of spike-specific TCRs go after unmutated variant regions. Spike-spanning, vaccine-associated CD4 TCRs were dominant at 160-218 and 743-854.

With 5 bases removed from V and 1 base from J, the gap between germline ends came to 9 bases. CDR3 length: 14 amino acids. CDR1 is MNHEY and CDR2 is SMNVEV in the germline V gene (reference sequence). About this clone: Its antigen is unidentified.

Some clones are missing from TCRdb's copy, which holds only in-frame ones; the method was immunoSEQ multiplex PCR. The sample lists about 90,000 clones; 88% were seen once. The gene calls are TRBV27 and TRBJ1-5; no definite D call. Source: peripheral blood, taken on day 0 of AZD1222 vaccination. This TCR was recovered from an adult in good health. In nucleotides, the CDR3 is TGTGCCAGCAGTCGAGTGGGAAGCAATCAGCCCCAGCATTTT. Encoded protein: CASSRVGSNQPQHF.